The clone carrying this TCR beta chain was seen a few times. The antigen remains unidentified. The source material, RNA transcripts, was used to amplify TCR beta CDR3 regions. The HTBI primer set drove a first-round RT-PCR of the TCR CDR3. TCRdb processed the multiplex PCR reads anew with MiXCR; each CDR3 protein has one entry. Seen here are about 480,000 distinct CDR3 sequences, approximately 14% observed once, and the top ten hold 15% to 20%. This sample stems from a study of T cells in Graves' hyperthyroidism and ophthalmopathy. General study points: The model made its ophthalmopathy prediction, and onset followed a median 6.5 months later.

CDR1 and CDR2 (germline): MGHRA, YSYEKL. J lost 4 bases, V lost 3 bases, and 7 bases had no gene match. This CDR3 comprises 15 residues. Stable disease denoted Graves' hyperthyroidism without ophthalmopathy progression within 18 months. The clonotype originates from a woman between 18 and 29 years old with Graves' hyperthyroidism. The sample was blood. The V and J genes are TRBV4-1 and TRBJ2-3; 7 nucleotides agree with TRBD2. DNA of the CDR3: TGCGCCAGCAGCCAGGCGGGAGATATCGCAGATACGCAGTATTTT. Amino acid sequence: CASSQAGDIADTQYF.